The entry below describes one T cell receptor beta chain. What it binds is unknown. This record comes from a study of cytomegalovirus exposure and HLA in healthy donors. Findings of the study overall: In a later analysis, donors in an Asian-associated ancestry cluster reportedly had fewer N-insertions in productive TCRs than the cohort mean. Sequencing depth roughly uniform across donors was assumed in presence/absence analyses.

V dropped 4 bases and J dropped 7 bases, with 7 bases sitting between them. This CDR3 has 11 amino acids. Germline V gene data show CDR1 as SGHAT and CDR2 as FQNNGV. Amplification used 60 Vbeta primers and 13 Jbeta primers. Assay: immunoSEQ multiplex PCR; the TCRdb copy retains only in-frame clones and omits some. The data hold 100,000 to 150,000 clones, with 70% to 80% observed a single time. Sequencing was performed on PBMCs. This TCR came from a woman aged 55-69 years in good health and CMV-seropositive. V and J are TRBV11-2 and TRBJ1-1, with D perhaps TRBD1 (5 bases). For the CDR3, the DNA is TGTGCCAGCAGCTCTCAGGGTGAAGCTTTCTTT. It is translated as CASSSQGEAFF.